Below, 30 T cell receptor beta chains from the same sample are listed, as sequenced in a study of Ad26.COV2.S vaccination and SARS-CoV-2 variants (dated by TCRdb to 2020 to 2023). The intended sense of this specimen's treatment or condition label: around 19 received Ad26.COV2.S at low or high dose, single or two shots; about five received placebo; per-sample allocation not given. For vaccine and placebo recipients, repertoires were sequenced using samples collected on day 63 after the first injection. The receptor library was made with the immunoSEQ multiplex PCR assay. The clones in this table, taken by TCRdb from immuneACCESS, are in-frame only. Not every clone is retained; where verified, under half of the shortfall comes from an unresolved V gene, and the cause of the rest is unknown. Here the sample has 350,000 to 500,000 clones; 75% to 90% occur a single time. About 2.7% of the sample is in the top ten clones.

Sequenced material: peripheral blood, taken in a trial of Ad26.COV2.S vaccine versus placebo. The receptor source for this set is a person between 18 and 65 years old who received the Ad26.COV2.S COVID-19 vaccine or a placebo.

CDR3 sequence (DNA): TGTGCCAGCTCTCCGGGACAGGGGTATGGCTACACCTTC. It encodes CASSPGQGYGYTF. The V gene is TRBV18, the J gene TRBJ1-2; 10 bases are a match to TRBD1. V was pared by 6 bases and J by 5 bases, with 3 bases of the junction left unmatched. The length of the CDR3 is 13 residues. Germline CDR1 is KGHSH and CDR2 is LQKENI.

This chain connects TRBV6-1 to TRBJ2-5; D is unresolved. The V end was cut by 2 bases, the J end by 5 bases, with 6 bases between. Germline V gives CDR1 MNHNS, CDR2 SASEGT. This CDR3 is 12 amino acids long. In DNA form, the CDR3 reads TGTGCCAGCAGTGAAAGGTGGGAGACCCAGTACTTC. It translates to CASSERWETQYF.

The CDR3 here is CSVDRRNTGELFF. The CDR3 region has the DNA TGCAGCGTTGACAGGAGGAACACCGGGGAGCTGTTTTTT. The V call is TRBV29-1, the J call TRBJ2-2; D gene unclear. CDR3 size: 13 residues. V lost 3 bases to trimming and J lost 1 base, with 6 bases between them. Germline loops: CDR1 SQVTM, CDR2 ANQGSEA.

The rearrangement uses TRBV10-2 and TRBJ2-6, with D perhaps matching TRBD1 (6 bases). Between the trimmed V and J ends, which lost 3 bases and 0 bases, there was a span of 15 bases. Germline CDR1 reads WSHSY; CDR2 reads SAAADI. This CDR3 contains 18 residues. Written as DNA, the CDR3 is TGCGCCAGCAGTGAATTTAGGACAGTCAGCTCTGGGGCCAACGTCCTGACTTTC. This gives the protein CASSEFRTVSSGANVLTF.

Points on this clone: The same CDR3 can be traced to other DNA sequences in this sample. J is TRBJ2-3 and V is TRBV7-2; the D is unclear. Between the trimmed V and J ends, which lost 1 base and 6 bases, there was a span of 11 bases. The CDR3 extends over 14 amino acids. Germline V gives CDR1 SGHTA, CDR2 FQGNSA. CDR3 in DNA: TGTGCCAGCAGCTTAGGGCCTTTGGGGGATACGCAGTATTTT. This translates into CASSLGPLGDTQYF.

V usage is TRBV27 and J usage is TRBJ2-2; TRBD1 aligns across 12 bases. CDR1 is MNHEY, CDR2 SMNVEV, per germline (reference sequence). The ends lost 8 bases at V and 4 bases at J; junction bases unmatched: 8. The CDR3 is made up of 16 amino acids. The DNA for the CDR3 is TGTGCCAGCCGAAAGCCGGGACAGGGGGCCACCGGGGAGCTGTTTTTT. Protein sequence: CASRKPGQGATGELFF.

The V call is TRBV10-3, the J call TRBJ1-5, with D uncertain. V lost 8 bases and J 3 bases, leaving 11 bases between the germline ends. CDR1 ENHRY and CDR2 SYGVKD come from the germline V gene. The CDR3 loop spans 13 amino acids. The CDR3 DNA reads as TGTGCCATCGCGGGGAGGGCCAATCAGCCCCAGCATTTT. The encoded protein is CAIAGRANQPQHF.

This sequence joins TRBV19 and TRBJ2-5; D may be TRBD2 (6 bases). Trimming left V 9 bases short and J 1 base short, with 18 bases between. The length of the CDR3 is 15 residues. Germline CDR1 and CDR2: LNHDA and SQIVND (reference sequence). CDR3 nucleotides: TGTGCCAGCGGGAGAGGAAGAATACCCCAAGAGACCCAGTACTTC. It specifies CASGRGRIPQETQYF.

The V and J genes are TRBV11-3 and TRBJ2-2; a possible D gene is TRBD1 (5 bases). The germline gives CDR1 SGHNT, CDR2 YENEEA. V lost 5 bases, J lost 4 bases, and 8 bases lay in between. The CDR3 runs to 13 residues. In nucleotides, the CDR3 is TGTGCCAGCAGCACTGACAGCACCGGGGAGCTGTTTTTT. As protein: CASSTDSTGELFF.

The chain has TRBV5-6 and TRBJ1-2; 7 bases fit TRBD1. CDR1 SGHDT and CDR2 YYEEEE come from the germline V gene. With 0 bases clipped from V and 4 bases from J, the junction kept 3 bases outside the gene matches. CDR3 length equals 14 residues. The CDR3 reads CASSLGTGSYGYTF. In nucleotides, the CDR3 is TGTGCCAGCAGCTTGGGGACAGGATCCTATGGCTACACCTTC.

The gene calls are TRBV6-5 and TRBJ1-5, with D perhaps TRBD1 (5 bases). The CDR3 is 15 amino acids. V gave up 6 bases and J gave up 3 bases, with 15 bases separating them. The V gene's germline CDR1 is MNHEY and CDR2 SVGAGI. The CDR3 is CASSPGPRLNQPQHF. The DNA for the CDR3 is TGTGCCAGCAGCCCGGGGCCGCGACTCAATCAGCCCCAGCATTTT.

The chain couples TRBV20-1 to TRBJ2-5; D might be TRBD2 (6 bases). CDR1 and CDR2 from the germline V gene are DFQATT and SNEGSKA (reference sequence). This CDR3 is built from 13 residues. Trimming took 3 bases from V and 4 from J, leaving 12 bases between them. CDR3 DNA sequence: TGCAGTGCTAGTGCGGGGCTGGGAGAGACCCAGTACTTC. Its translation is CSASAGLGETQYF.

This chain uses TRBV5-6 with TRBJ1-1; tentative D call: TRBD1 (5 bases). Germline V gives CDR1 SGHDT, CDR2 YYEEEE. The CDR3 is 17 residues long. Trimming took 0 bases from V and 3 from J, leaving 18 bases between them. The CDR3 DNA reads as TGTGCCAGCAGCTTGGGCGGCGTTGGGGAGGGGTACACTGAAGCTTTCTTT. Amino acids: CASSLGGVGEGYTEAFF. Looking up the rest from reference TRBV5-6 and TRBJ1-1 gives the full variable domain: DAGVTQSPTHLIKTRGQQVTLRCSPKSGHDTVSWYQQALGQGPQFIFQYYEEEERQRGNFPDRFSGHQFPNYSSELNVNALLLGDSALYLCASSLGGVGEGYTEAFFGQGTRLTVV.

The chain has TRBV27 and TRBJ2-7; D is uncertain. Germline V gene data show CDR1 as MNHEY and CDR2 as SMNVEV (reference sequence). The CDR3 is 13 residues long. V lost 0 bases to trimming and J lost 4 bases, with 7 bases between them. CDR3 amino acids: CASSLSRYYEQYF. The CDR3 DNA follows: TGTGCCAGCAGTTTATCTCGATATTACGAGCAGTACTTC.

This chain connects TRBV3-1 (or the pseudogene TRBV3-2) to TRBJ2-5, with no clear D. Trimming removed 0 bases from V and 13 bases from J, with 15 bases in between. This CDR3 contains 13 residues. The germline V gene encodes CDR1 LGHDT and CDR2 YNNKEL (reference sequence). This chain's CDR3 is CASSQDKNGYGYF. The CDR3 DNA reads TGTGCCAGCAGCCAAGATAAAAACGGGTACGGGTACTTC.

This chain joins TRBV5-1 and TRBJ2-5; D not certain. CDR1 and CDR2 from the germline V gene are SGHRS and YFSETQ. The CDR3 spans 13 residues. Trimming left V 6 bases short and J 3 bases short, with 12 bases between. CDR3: CASTGNVEETQYF. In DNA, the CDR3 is TGCGCCAGCACAGGAAACGTCGAAGAGACCCAGTACTTC.

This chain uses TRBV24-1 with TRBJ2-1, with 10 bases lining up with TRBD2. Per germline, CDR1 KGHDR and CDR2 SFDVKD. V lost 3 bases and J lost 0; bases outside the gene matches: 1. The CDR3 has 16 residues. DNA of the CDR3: TGTGCCACCAGTGATCGACTAGCGGGCTCCTACAATGAGCAGTTCTTC. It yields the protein CATSDRLAGSYNEQFF.

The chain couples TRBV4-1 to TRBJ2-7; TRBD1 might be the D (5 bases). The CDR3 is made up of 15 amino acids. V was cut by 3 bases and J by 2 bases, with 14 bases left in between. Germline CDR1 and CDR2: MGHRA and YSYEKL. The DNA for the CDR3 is TGCGCCAGCAGCCAGACAGCGAACTTACCCTACGAGCAGTACGTC. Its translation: CASSQTANLPYEQYV.

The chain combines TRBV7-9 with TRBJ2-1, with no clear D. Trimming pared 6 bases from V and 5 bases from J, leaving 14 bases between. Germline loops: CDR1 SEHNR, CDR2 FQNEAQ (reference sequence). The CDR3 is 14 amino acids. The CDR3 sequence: CASSWRLNHNEQFF. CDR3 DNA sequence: TGTGCCAGCAGTTGGCGACTCAACCACAATGAGCAGTTCTTC.

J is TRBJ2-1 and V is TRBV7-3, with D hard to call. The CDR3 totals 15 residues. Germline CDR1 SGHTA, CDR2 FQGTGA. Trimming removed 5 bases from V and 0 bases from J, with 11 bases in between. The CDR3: CASSQGPSSYNEQFF. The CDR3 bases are TGTGCCAGCAGCCAAGGACCCAGCTCCTACAATGAGCAGTTCTTC. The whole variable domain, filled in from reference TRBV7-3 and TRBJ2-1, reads GAGVSQTPSNKVTEKGKYVELRCDPISGHTALYWYRQSLGQGPEFLIYFQGTGAADDSGLPNDRFFAVRPEGSVSTLKIQRTERGDSAVYLCASSQGPSSYNEQFFGPGTRLTVL.

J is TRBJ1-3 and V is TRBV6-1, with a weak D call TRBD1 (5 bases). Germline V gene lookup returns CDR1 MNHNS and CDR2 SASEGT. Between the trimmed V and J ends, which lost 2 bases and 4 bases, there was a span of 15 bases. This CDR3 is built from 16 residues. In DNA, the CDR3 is TGTGCCAGCAGTGAATCCCAGGGCCGAAGAGGAAACACCATATATTTT. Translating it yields CASSESQGRRGNTIYF.

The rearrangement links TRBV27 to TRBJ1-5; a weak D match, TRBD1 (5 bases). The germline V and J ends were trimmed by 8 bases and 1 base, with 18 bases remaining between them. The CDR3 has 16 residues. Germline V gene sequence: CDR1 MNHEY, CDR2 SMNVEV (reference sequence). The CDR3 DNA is TGTGCCAGCCGGGACGGAGGGAGAGGGAGCAATCAGCCCCAGCATTTT. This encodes CASRDGGRGSNQPQHF.

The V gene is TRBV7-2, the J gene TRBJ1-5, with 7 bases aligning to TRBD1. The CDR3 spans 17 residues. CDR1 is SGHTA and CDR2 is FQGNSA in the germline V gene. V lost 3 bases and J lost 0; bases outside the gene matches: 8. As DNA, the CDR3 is TGTGCCAGCAGCTTTCTGTGGACAGGCAATAGCAATCAGCCCCAGCATTTT. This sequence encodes CASSFLWTGNSNQPQHF.

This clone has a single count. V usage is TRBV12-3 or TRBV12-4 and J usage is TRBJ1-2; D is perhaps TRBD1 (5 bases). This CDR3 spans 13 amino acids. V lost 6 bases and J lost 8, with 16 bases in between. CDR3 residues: CASRIDSGIGYTF. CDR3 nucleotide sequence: TGTGCCAGCAGGATTGACAGTGGGATCGGCTACACCTTC.

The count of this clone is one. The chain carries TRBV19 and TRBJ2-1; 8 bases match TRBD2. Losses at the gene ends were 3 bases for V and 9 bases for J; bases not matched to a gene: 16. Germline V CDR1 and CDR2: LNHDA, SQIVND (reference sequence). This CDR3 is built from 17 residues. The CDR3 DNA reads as TGTGCCAGTAGTATCGCTCTAGGGCGGGGGGTTCGTATTGAGCAGTTCTTC. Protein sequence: CASSIALGRGVRIEQFF.

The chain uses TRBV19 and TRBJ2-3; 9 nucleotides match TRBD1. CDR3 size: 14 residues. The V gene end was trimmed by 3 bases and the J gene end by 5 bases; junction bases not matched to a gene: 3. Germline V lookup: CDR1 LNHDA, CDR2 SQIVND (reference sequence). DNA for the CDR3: TGTGCCAGTAGTATGGACAGGGGACGAGATACGCAGTATTTT. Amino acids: CASSMDRGRDTQYF.

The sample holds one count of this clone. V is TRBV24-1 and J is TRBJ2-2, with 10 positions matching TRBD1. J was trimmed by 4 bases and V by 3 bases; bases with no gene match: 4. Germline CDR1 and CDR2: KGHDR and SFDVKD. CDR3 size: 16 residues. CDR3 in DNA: TGTGCCACCAGTGATCCCCGACAGGGGGCCACCGGGGAGCTGTTTTTT. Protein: CATSDPRQGATGELFF.

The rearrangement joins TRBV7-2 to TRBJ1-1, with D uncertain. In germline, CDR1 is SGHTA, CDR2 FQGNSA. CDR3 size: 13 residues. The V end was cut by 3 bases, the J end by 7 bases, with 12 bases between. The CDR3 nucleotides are TGTGCCAGCAGCTTGAGGCAGACTTTTGAAGCTTTCTTT. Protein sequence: CASSLRQTFEAFF.

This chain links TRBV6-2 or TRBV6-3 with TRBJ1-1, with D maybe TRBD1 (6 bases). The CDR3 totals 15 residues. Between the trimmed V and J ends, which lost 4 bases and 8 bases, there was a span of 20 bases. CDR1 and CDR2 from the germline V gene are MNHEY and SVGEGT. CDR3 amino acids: CASSLPREGGREAFF. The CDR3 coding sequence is TGTGCCAGCAGTTTACCTCGGGAGGGGGGTAGAGAAGCTTTCTTT.

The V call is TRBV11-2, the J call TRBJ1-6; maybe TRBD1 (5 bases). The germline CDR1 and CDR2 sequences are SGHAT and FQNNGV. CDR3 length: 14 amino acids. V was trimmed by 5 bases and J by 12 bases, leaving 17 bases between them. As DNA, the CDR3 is TGTGCCAGCAGCCAACGGCCGGACGGGGGACCCCTCCACTTT. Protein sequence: CASSQRPDGGPLHF.